Listed below are T cell receptor beta chains from one sample, sequenced in a study of T cells after yellow fever vaccination. TCRdb re-called the 5' RACE reads with MiXCR, one entry per CDR3 protein. The sample has some 340,000 distinct CDR3 sequences, over 4% seen once. The source was PBMCs, collected 5 days after the yellow fever booster vaccination. Receptors originate from a man aged 18 to 29 who received the YFV17D yellow fever vaccine. CDR3s include the opening cysteine and the closing phenylalanine or tryptophan. Each record gives: clone size, D gene, V gene, J gene, CDR3 DNA, CDR3 protein. D genes are given only for firm matches. Size values are once, few and many counts, or a class for expanded clones, and some rows have none.

many	-	TRBV7-2	TRBJ2-2	TGTGCCAACTCGGACACGAACACCGGGGAGCTGTTTTTT	CANSDTNTGELFF
-	TRBD2	TRBV11-3	TRBJ2-3	TGTGCCAGCAGCTCCGGGACTAGTTTAGATACGCAGTATTTT	CASSSGTSLDTQYF
few	TRBD1	TRBV7-2	TRBJ2-5	TGTGCCAGCAGCTTAGCCGGGACAGGGGTTAATTCGAGGACCCAGTACTTC	CASSLAGTGVNSRTQYF
few	-	TRBV20-1	TRBJ2-2	TGCAGTGCTTGGACCACGAACACCGGGGAGCTGTTTTTT	CSAWTTNTGELFF
-	TRBD2	TRBV18	TRBJ2-1	TGTGCCAGCTCCGGCGGGACTAGCGGGGGCAATGAGCAGTTCTTC	CASSGGTSGGNEQFF
few	-	TRBV14	TRBJ2-1	TGTGCCAGCAGCCAAGAGGGATGGGGGGACAGCCGGTTCTTC	CASSQEGWGDSRFF
-	-	TRBV5-1	TRBJ2-1	TGCGCCAGCAGCACACTAGTTGATGAGCAGTTCTTC	CASSTLVDEQFF
-	-	TRBV4-1	TRBJ2-7	TGCGCCAGCAGCCAAGGAGCCACCGGACAACTCTACGAGCAGTACTTC	CASSQGATGQLYEQYF
-	-	TRBV5-1	TRBJ2-3	TGCGCCAGCAGCCCGCGAGTGAGCACAGATACGCAGTATTTT	CASSPRVSTDTQYF
-	TRBD1	TRBV12-3/TRBV12-4	TRBJ2-4	TGTGCCAGCAGCCCTAGACAGGGGGATGCCAAAAACATTCAGTACTTC	CASSPRQGDAKNIQYF
many	-	TRBV5-1	TRBJ2-5	TGCGCCAGCAGCTTGGAGGGCGGAGAGACCCAGTACTTC	CASSLEGGETQYF
many	-	TRBV5-1	TRBJ2-1	TGCGCCAGCAGCGCACCGGGATACAATGAGCAGTTCTTC	CASSAPGYNEQFF
-	-	TRBV7-6	TRBJ1-4	TGTGCCAGCAGCAACCTCCTTCGGGGACGAGGCAATCATGGAAAACTGTTTTTT	CASSNLLRGRGNHGKLFF
-	-	TRBV4-2	TRBJ1-1	TGTGCCAGCAGCGCGACCGGGACAACGAACACTGAAGCTTTCTTT	CASSATGTTNTEAFF
many	TRBD1	TRBV7-2	TRBJ2-6	TGTGCCAGCAGCACCCGGACAGGGCCTGGGGCCAACGTCCTGACTTTC	CASSTRTGPGANVLTF
-	-	TRBV14	TRBJ2-5	TGTGCCAGCAGCCATGGCGTGGTATCCCAAGAGACCCAGTACTTC	CASSHGVVSQETQYF
-	TRBD1	TRBV5-4	TRBJ2-6	TGTGCCAGCAGCCGACAGGGAGACGCTGGGGCCAACGTCCTGACTTTC	CASSRQGDAGANVLTF
-	TRBD2	TRBV9	TRBJ2-3	TGTGCCAGCAGCCAACCCCTCCGTACCGGACTAGCGGGGGCGAGCACAGATACGCAGTATTTT	CASSQPLRTGLAGASTDTQYF
few	TRBD2	TRBV7-2	TRBJ2-5	TGTGCCAGCAGCACTAGCGGGGGGAGAGAGACCCAGTACTTC	CASSTSGGRETQYF
few	-	TRBV20-1	TRBJ2-7	TGCAGTGCTAGAACTCCCAGGACACTCTCCTACGAGCAGTACTTC	CSARTPRTLSYEQYF
few	-	TRBV7-9	TRBJ1-2	TGTGCCAGCAGGCTCCGCGGGGGAGACTATGGCTACACCTTC	CASRLRGGDYGYTF
-	-	TRBV7-2	TRBJ1-1	TGTGCCAGCAGCCCGGGACGGCTGAACACTGAAGCTTTCTTT	CASSPGRLNTEAFF
-	-	TRBV6-6	TRBJ1-5	TGTGCCAGCAACACACAGGGAATGAGCCAGCCCCAGCATTTT	CASNTQGMSQPQHF
many	TRBD1	TRBV25-1	TRBJ2-5	TGTGCCAGCAGTGACACGCCCGGACAGGGAAAAGAGACCCAGTACTTC	CASSDTPGQGKETQYF
few	TRBD2	TRBV20-1	TRBJ2-1	TGCAGTGCTCCCCCGCTAGCGGGGGGGCGCAATGAGCAGTTCTTC	CSAPPLAGGRNEQFF
-	TRBD2	TRBV7-2	TRBJ2-7	TGTGCCAGCAGCTTAGGATTAGCGGGGGGGCAATACGAGCAGTACTTC	CASSLGLAGGQYEQYF
few	-	TRBV6-5	TRBJ2-3	TGTGCCAGCGGGTCTGTGGGGGGGCGGGACACAGATACGCAGTATTTT	CASGSVGGRDTDTQYF
many	-	TRBV5-6	TRBJ2-2	TGTGCCAGCAGCTCCTCCCGGGATACCGGGGAGCTGTTTTTT	CASSSSRDTGELFF
many	-	TRBV4-3	TRBJ1-2	TGCGCCAGCAGCCAAGGGACGGCCGCTAACTATGGCTACACCTTC	CASSQGTAANYGYTF
few	-	TRBV20-1	TRBJ1-1	TGCAGTGCTAGACTAGACAGGAACACTGAAGCTTTCTTT	CSARLDRNTEAFF
few	-	TRBV2	TRBJ2-7	TGTGCCAGCAGTGACAGGGCGAGCTCCTACGAGCAGTACTTC	CASSDRASSYEQYF
many	-	TRBV20-1	TRBJ2-3	TGCAGTGCTCCGACTTTTACAGATACGCAGTATTTT	CSAPTFTDTQYF
few	TRBD2	TRBV11-2	TRBJ2-1	TGTGCCAGCAGCTTGGGCGGGGGAACGTGGGAGCAGTTCTTC	CASSLGGGTWEQFF
few	-	TRBV6-2/TRBV6-3	TRBJ2-7	TGTGCCAGCAGTTACCCCTCCTACGAGCAGTACTTC	CASSYPSYEQYF
many	-	TRBV5-1	TRBJ2-1	TGCGCCAGCGCGCCCACGCTCGCGGGAAGTGAGCAGTTCTTC	CASAPTLAGSEQFF
-	TRBD1	TRBV5-5	TRBJ2-2	TGTGCCAGCAGCTTGATACTCGAGGGACAGGGGAATGGCGGGGAGCTGTTTTTT	CASSLILEGQGNGGELFF
many	-	TRBV7-3	TRBJ2-1	TGTGCCAGCAGCTTAAAGGCACTTGGAGATGATGAGCAGTTCTTC	CASSLKALGDDEQFF
few	-	TRBV5-1	TRBJ1-2	TGCGCCAGCAGCTGGACCGCCGGGACGGATAACTATGGCTACACCTTC	CASSWTAGTDNYGYTF
few	-	TRBV6-2/TRBV6-3	TRBJ2-2	TGTGCCAGCAGTTACGTGGTCACCGGGGAGCTGTTTTTT	CASSYVVTGELFF
-	-	TRBV30	TRBJ1-1	TGTGCCTGGGATGTAAATGGTATCCGGAGAACCGAGATCACTGAAGCTTTCTTT	CAWDVNGIRRTEITEAFF
-	-	TRBV29-1	TRBJ2-1	TGCAGCGTTCTCCCTGCACCGAGCTCCTACAATGAGCAGTTCTTC	CSVLPAPSSYNEQFF
few	TRBD1	TRBV27	TRBJ1-1	TGTGCCAGCAGTCCCCGGACAGGGATGAACACTGAAGCTTTCTTT	CASSPRTGMNTEAFF
few	-	TRBV6-1	TRBJ2-7	TGTGCCAGCAGTGACTTACAGGGTTACGAGCAGTACTTC	CASSDLQGYEQYF
many	-	TRBV5-4	TRBJ1-2	TGTGCCAGCAGCTCGCCTAAACAGGGTGAGAACTATGGCTACACCTTC	CASSSPKQGENYGYTF
-	-	TRBV24-1	TRBJ2-2	TGTGCCACCATAACGGCCTCGGGCACCGGGGAGCTGTTTTTT	CATITASGTGELFF
few	TRBD2	TRBV20-1	TRBJ2-3	TGCAGTGCCCAGATCCTAGCGGGGGCGTCAGATACGCAGTATTTT	CSAQILAGASDTQYF